A single sample is the source of the 5 T cell receptor beta chains below, sequenced in a study of cytotoxic CD8 clonotypes in ibrutinib-treated CLL. The repertoire was sequenced with immunoSEQ multiplex PCR; TCRdb's copy has only in-frame clones and lacks some. This table holds tens of thousands of clones, more than 70% found once. This specimen consisted of PBMCs, obtained before ibrutinib treatment. These receptors were taken from a human donor with chronic lymphocytic leukemia.

This clone was observed a handful of times. The chain is built from TRBV5-1 and TRBJ2-7; TRBD2 matches 12 bases. This CDR3 is built from 15 residues. J gave up 4 bases and V 7 bases, and 9 bases lay outside the gene matches. CDR1 and CDR2 from the germline V gene are SGHRS and YFSETQ. The CDR3 spells CASCPGTSGSYEQYF. DNA for the CDR3: TGCGCCAGCTGCCCTGGGACTAGCGGGTCTTACGAGCAGTACTTC.

This sequence joins TRBV30 and TRBJ1-2, with D perhaps TRBD1 (6 bases). Per germline, CDR1 GTSNPN and CDR2 SVGIG (reference sequence). The CDR3 has 13 residues. Deletions cut 4 bases from V and 6 bases from J, with 15 bases between. The CDR3 reads CAWTLGGPNGYTF. The CDR3, as DNA: TGTGCCTGGACTCTGGGGGGGCCCAATGGCTACACCTTC. The variable domain in full, completed from reference TRBV30 and TRBJ1-2, reads SQTIHQWPATLVQPVGSPLSLECTVEGTSNPNLYWYRQAAGRGLQLLFYSVGIGQISSEVPQNLSASRPQDRQFILSSKKLLLSDSGFYLCAWTLGGPNGYTFGSGTRLTVV.

CDR3: CASSLGVATNEKLFF. The CDR3 DNA is TGTGCCAGCAGCTTGGGAGTTGCAACTAATGAAAAACTGTTTTTT. The rearrangement joins TRBV5-4 to TRBJ1-4; no clear D gene. V lost 0 bases to trimming and J lost 0 bases, with 6 bases between them. This CDR3 is 15 amino acids long. Germline CDR1 is SGHNT and CDR2 is YYREEE (reference sequence).

The chain has TRBV7-2 and TRBJ1-2; no reliable D call. Germline CDR1 SGHTA, CDR2 FQGNSA. The V end lost 2 bases, the J end lost 8 bases, and 12 bases lay between the germline ends. The CDR3 contains 13 residues. For the CDR3, the DNA is TGTGCCAGCAGCTTATTTTGGCAGTCCGGCTACACCTTC. This encodes CASSLFWQSGYTF.

The V gene is TRBV25-1, the J gene TRBJ2-1, with TRBD1 matching 9 bases. The CDR3 is 16 amino acids. J lost 5 bases, V lost 1 base, and 6 bases had no gene match. Per germline, CDR1 MGHDK and CDR2 SYGVNS. CDR3 in DNA: TGTGCCAGCAGTGAATTGTACAGGGGGCTTGACAATGAGCAGTTCTTC. As protein: CASSELYRGLDNEQFF.